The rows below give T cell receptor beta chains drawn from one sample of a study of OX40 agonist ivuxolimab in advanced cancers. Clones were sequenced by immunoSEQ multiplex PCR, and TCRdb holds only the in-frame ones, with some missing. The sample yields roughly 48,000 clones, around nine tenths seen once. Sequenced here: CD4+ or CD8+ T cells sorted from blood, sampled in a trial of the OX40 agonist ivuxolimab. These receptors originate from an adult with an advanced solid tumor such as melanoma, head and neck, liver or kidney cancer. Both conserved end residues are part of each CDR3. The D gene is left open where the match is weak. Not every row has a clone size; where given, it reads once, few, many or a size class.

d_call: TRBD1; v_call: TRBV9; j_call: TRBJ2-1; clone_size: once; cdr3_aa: CASSVRDRGNEQFF; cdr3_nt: TGTGCCAGCAGCGTAAGGGACAGGGGAAATGAGCAGTTCTTC
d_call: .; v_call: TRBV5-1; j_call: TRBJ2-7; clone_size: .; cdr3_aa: CASSMGERITYEQYF; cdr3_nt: TGCGCCAGCAGTATGGGGGAACGAATCACCTACGAGCAGTACTTC
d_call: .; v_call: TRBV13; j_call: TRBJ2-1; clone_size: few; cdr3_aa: CASSLGGMGELYNEQFF; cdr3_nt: TGTGCCAGCAGCTTAGGCGGAATGGGAGAACTATACAATGAGCAGTTCTTC
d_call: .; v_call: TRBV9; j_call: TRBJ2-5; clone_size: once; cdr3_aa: CASSAEGGWETQYF; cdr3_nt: TGTGCCAGCAGCGCGGAGGGAGGATGGGAGACCCAGTACTTC
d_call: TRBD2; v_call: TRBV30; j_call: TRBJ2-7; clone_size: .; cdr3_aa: CAWSVIFGLAGGLGSYEQYF; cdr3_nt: TGTGCCTGGAGTGTAATTTTTGGACTAGCGGGGGGGCTCGGCTCCTACGAGCAGTACTTC
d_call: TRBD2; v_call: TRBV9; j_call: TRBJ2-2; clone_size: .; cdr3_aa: CASSAWTSWTGELFF; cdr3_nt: TGTGCCAGCAGCGCATGGACTAGCTGGACCGGGGAGCTGTTTTTT
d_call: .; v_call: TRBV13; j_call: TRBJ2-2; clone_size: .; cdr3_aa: CASSLGSGGELFF; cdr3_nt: TGTGCCAGCAGCTTAGGTTCCGGCGGGGAGCTGTTTTTT
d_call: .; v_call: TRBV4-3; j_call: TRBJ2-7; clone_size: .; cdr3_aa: CAGSHGAALGTYEQYF; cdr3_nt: TGCGCCGGCAGCCATGGAGCGGCCCTTGGGACCTACGAGCAGTACTTC
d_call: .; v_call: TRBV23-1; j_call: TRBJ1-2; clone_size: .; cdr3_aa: CASGGTGPHTHLNYGYTF; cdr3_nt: TGCGCCAGCGGAGGTACGGGCCCCCATACTCACCTTAACTATGGCTACACCTTC
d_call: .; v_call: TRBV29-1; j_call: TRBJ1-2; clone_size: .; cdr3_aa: CSVEDRYRDYGYTF; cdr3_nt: TGCAGCGTTGAAGATCGCTACAGGGATTATGGCTACACCTTC
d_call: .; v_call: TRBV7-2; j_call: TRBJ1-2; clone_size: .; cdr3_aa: CASRPPERGTDYGYTF; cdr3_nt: TGTGCCAGCAGGCCCCCGGAGAGGGGCACGGACTATGGCTACACCTTC
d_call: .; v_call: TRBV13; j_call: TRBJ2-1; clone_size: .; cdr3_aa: CASSTLAGPYNEQFF; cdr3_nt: TGTGCCAGCAGCACCCTAGCCGGGCCTTACAATGAGCAGTTCTTC
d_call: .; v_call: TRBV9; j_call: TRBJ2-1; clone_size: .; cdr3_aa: CASSDPGDQFF; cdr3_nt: TGTGCCAGCTCAGATCCCGGGGATCAGTTCTTC
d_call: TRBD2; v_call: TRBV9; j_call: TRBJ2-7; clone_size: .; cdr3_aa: CASSVTTSGSYEQYF; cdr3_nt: TGTGCCAGCAGCGTAACGACTAGCGGGAGCTACGAGCAGTACTTC
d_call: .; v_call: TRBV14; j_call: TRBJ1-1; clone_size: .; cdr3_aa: CASSHAIWGRGTEAFF; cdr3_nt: TGTGCCAGCAGCCATGCTATCTGGGGGAGAGGGACTGAAGCTTTCTTT
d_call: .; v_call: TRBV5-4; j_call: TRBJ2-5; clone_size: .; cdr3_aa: CASSLAASVGETQYF; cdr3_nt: TGTGCCAGCAGCTTGGCCGCGTCCGTAGGAGAGACCCAGTACTTC
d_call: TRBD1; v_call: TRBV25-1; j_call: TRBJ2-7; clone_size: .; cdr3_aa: CASSETGASYEQYF; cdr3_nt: TGTGCCAGCAGTGAGACAGGGGCCTCCTACGAGCAGTACTTC
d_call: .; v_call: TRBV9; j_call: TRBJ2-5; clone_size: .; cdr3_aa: CASSVDLAPQETQYF; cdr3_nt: TGTGCCAGCAGCGTAGATCTAGCTCCCCAAGAGACCCAGTACTTC
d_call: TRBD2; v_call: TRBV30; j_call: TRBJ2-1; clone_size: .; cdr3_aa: CAWSPTSHEQFF; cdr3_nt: TGTGCCTGGAGTCCGACTAGCCATGAGCAGTTCTTC
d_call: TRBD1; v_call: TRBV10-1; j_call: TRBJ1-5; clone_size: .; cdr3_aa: CASSQKPRGPYLNSNQPQHF; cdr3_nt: TGCGCCAGCAGCCAAAAACCCAGGGGGCCCTACTTAAATAGCAATCAGCCCCAGCATTTT
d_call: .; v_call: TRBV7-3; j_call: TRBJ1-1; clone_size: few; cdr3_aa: CASSFDGDGTEAFF; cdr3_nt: TGTGCCAGCAGCTTTGACGGGGACGGCACTGAAGCTTTCTTT
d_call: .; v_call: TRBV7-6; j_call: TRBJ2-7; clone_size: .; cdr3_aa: CASSPGDYEQYF; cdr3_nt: TGTGCCAGCAGCCCTGGGGACTACGAGCAGTACTTC
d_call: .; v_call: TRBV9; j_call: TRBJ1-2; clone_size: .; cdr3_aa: CASSVEVAARSYGYTF; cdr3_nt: TGTGCCAGCAGCGTAGAGGTAGCTGCCAGATCCTATGGCTACACCTTC
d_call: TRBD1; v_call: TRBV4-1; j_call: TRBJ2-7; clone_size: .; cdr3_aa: CASSPTSGTGDYEQYF; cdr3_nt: TGCGCCAGCAGCCCAACCTCCGGGACAGGGGACTACGAGCAGTACTTC
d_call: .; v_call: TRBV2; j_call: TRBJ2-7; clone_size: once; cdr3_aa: CASRIYEQYF; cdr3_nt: TGTGCCAGCAGAATCTACGAGCAGTACTTC
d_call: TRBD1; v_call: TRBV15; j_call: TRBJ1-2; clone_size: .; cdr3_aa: CAIETQGGANYGYTF; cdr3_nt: TGTGCCATAGAAACACAGGGGGGGGCTAACTATGGCTACACCTTC
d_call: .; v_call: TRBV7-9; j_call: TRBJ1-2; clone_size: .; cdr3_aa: CASSLSVEDGYTF; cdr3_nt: TGTGCCAGCAGCTTATCCGTGGAAGATGGCTACACCTTC
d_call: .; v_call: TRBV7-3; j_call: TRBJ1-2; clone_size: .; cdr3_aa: CASSLRAPYGYTF; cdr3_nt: TGTGCCAGCAGCCTTCGGGCCCCATATGGCTACACCTTC
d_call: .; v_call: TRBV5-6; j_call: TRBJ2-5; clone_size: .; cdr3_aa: CASSPREGAQETQYF; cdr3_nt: TGTGCCAGCAGCCCCCGAGAGGGCGCCCAAGAGACCCAGTACTTC
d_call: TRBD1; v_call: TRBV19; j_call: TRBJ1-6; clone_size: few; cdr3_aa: CASSILDRIDSPLHF; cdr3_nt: TGTGCCAGTAGTATCTTGGACAGGATTGACTCACCCCTCCACTTT
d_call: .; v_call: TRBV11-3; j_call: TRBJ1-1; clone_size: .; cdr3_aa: CASSLVAGTNTEAFF; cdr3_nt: TGTGCCAGCAGCTTAGTTGCGGGGACGAACACTGAAGCTTTCTTT
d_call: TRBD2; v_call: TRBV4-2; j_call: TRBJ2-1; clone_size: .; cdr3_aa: CASSPDITSGYNEQFF; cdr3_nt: TGTGCCAGCAGCCCCGATATCACTAGCGGATACAATGAGCAGTTCTTC
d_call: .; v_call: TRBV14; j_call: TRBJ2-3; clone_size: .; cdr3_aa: CASSQEGRRDTQYF; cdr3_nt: TGTGCCAGCAGCCAAGAGGGGAGGAGAGATACGCAGTATTTT
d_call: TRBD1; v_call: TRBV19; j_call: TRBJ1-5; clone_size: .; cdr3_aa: CASSTPGQEEYSNQPQHF; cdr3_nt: TGTGCCAGTAGTACCCCCGGACAGGAGGAATATAGCAATCAGCCCCAGCATTTT
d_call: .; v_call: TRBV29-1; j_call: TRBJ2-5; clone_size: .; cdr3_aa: CSVAARQRRYQETQYF; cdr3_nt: TGCAGCGTCGCTGCCCGGCAGAGGAGGTACCAAGAGACCCAGTACTTC
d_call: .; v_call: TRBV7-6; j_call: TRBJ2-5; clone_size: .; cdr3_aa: CASSLAPGPTGETQYF; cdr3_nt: TGTGCCAGCAGCTTAGCACCGGGACCCACCGGGGAGACCCAGTACTTC
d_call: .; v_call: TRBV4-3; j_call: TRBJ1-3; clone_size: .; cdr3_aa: CASRGADFSGNTIYF; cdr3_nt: TGCGCCAGCAGGGGGGCAGATTTCTCTGGAAACACCATATATTTT
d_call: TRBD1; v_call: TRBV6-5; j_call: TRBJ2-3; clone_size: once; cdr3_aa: CASSVTGTGVDTQYF; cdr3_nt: TGTGCCAGCAGTGTAACCGGGACAGGGGTCGATACGCAGTATTTT
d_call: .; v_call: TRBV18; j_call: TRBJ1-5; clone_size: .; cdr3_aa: CASSPRSLWGQPQHF; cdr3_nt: TGTGCCAGCTCACCCCGATCCCTATGGGGTCAGCCCCAGCATTTT
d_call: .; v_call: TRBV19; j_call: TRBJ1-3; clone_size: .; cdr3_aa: CASKLGNTIYF; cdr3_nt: TGTGCCAGTAAATTGGGAAACACCATATATTTT
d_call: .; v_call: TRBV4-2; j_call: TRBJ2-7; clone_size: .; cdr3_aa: CASSQEAGQPYEQYF; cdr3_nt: TGTGCCAGCAGCCAAGAGGCGGGGCAGCCCTACGAGCAGTACTTC
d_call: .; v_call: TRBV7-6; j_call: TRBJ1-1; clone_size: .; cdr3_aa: CASSLGAENTEAFF; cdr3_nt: TGTGCCAGCAGCTTAGGGGCGGAGAACACTGAAGCTTTCTTT
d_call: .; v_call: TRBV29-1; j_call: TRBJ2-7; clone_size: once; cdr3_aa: CSVGPTYEQYF; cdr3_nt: TGCAGCGTTGGGCCTACCTACGAGCAGTACTTC
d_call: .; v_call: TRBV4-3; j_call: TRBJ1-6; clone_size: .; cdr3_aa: CASSQGELHSPLHF; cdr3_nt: TGCGCCAGCAGCCAGGGAGAGCTACATTCACCCCTCCACTTT
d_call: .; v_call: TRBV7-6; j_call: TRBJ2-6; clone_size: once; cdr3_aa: CASSLAGRGFYSGANVLTF; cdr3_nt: TGTGCCAGCAGCTTAGCGGGCCGGGGTTTCTACTCTGGGGCCAACGTCCTGACTTTC
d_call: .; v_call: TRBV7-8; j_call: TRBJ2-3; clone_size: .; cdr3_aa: CASSLASGTDTQYF; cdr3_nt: TGTGCCAGCAGCTTAGCGAGCGGCACAGATACGCAGTATTTT
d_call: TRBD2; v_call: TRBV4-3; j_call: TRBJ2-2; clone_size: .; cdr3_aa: CASSQEDLAGGNTGELFF; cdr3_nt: TGCGCCAGCAGCCAAGAGGACTTAGCGGGGGGCAACACCGGGGAGCTGTTTTTT
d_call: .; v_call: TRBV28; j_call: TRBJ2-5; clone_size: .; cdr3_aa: CASSSETQYF; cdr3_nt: TGTGCCAGCAGTTCGGAGACCCAGTACTTC
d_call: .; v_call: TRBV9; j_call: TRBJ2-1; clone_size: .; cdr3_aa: CASSVETHEQFF; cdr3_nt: TGTGCCAGCAGCGTAGAAACCCATGAGCAGTTCTTC
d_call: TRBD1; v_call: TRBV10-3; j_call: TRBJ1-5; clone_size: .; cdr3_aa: CAISESQGGRPQHF; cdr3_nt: TGTGCCATCAGTGAGTCTCAGGGGGGTCGGCCCCAGCATTTT
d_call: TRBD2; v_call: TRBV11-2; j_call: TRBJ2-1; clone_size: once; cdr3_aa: CASSLSGGYNEQFF; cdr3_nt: TGTGCCAGCAGCTTATCGGGAGGGTACAATGAGCAGTTCTTC
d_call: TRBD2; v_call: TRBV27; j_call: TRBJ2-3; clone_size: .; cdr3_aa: CASSLGLAVDTQYF; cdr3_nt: TGTGCCAGCAGTTTGGGACTAGCTGTAGATACGCAGTATTTT
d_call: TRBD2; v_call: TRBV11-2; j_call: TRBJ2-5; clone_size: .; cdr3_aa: CASSLLGTSEQETQYF; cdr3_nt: TGTGCCAGCAGCTTACTAGGGACTAGCGAACAAGAGACCCAGTACTTC
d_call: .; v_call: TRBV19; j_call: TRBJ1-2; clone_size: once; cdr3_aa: CATFGGKEDAGMEGYTF; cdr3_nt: TGTGCCACCTTCGGGGGTAAGGAGGACGCAGGTATGGAGGGCTACACCTTC
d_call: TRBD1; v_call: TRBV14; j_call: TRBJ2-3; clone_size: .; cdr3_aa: CASSQFRDSSTDTQYF; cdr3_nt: TGTGCCAGCAGCCAATTCCGGGACAGTAGCACAGATACGCAGTATTTT